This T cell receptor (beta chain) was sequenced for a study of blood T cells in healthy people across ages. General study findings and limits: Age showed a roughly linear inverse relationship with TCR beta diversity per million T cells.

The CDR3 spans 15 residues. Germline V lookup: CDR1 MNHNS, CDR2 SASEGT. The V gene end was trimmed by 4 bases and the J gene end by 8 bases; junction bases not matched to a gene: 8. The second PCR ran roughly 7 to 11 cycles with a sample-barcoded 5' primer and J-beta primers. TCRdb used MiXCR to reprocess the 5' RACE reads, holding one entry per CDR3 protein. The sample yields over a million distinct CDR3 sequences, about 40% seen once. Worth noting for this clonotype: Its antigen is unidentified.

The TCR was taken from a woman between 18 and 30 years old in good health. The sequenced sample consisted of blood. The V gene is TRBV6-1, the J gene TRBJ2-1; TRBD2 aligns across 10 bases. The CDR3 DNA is TGTGCCAGCAGTGGTCTAGCGGGAGACGGCGATGAGCAGTTCTTC. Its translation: CASSGLAGDGDEQFF.